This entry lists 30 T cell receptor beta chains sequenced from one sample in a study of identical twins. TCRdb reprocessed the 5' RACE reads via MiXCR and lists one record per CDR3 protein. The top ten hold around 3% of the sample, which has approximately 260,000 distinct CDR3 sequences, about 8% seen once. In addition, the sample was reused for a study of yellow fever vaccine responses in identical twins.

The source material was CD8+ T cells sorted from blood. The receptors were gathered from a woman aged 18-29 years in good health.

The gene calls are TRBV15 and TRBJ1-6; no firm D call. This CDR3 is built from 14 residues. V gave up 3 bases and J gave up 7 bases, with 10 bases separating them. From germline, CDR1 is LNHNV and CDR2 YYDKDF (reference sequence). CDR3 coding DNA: TGTGCCACCAGCAGGGACGGCGAGAATTCACCCCTCCACTTT. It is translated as CATSRDGENSPLHF.

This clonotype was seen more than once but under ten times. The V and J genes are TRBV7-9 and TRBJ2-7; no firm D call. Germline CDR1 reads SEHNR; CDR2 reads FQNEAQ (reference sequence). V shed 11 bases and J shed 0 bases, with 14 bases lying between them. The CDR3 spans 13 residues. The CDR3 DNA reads TGTGCCGCCGAGAGGTTGGTCTCCTACGAGCAGTACTTC. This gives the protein CAAERLVSYEQYF.

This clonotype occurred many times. The CDR3 DNA reads TGTGCCAGCAGTTCATCTAGCGCCGCGAACACCGGGGAGCTGTTTTTT. Amino acid sequence: CASSSSSAANTGELFF. The chain recombines TRBV12-3 or TRBV12-4 with TRBJ2-2; D possibly corresponds to TRBD2 (6 bases). V lost 4 bases, J lost 0 bases, and 12 bases lay in between. The CDR3 is 16 residues long.

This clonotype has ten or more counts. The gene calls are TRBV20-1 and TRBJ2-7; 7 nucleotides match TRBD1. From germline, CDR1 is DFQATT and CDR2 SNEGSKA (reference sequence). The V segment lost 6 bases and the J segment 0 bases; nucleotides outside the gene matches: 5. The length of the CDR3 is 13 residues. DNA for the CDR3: TGCAGTGCCTTGGACAGGATCTCCTACGAGCAGTACTTC. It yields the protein CSALDRISYEQYF.

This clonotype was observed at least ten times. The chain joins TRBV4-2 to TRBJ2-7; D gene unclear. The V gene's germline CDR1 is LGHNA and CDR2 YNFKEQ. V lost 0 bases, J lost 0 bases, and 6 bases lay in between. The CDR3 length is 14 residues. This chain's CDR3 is CASSQELGSYEQYF. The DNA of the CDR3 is TGTGCCAGCAGCCAAGAATTAGGCTCCTACGAGCAGTACTTC.

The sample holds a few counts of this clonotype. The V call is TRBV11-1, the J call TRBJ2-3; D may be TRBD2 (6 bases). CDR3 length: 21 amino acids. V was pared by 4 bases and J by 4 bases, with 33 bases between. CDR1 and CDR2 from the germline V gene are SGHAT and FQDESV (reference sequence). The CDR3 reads CASSSRNIDIKRVRVADTQYF. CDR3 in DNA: TGTGCCAGCAGCTCGAGAAACATAGACATTAAGCGGGTCCGGGTGGCAGATACGCAGTATTTT.

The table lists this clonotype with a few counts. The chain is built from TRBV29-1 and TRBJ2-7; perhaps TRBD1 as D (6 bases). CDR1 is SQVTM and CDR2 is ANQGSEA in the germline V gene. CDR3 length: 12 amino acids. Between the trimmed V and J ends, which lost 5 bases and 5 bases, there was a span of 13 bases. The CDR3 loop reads CSVHQGSHEQYF. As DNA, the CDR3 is TGCAGCGTTCATCAGGGGTCCCACGAGCAGTACTTC.

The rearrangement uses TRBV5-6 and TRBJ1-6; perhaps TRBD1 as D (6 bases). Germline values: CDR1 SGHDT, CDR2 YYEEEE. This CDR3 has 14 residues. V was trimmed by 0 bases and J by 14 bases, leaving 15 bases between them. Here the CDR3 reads CASSLGTGLKTLHF. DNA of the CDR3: TGTGCCAGCAGCTTGGGCACAGGGTTGAAAACCCTCCACTTT. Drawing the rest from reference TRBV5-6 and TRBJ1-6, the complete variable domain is DAGVTQSPTHLIKTRGQQVTLRCSPKSGHDTVSWYQQALGQGPQFIFQYYEEEERQRGNFPDRFSGHQFPNYSSELNVNALLLGDSALYLCASSLGTGLKTLHFGNGTRLTVT.

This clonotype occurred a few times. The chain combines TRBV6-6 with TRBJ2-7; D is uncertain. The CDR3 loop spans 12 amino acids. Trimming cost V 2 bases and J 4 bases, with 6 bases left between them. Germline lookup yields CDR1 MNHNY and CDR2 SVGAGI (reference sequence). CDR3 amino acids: CASSYAPYEQYF. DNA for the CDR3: TGTGCCAGCAGTTACGCGCCTTACGAGCAGTACTTC.

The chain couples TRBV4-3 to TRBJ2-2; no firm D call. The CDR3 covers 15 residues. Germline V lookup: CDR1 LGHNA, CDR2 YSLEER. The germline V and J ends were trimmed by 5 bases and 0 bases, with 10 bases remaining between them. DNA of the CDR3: TGCGCCAGCAGCTGGGCTAGGGCGAACACCGGGGAGCTGTTTTTT. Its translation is CASSWARANTGELFF.

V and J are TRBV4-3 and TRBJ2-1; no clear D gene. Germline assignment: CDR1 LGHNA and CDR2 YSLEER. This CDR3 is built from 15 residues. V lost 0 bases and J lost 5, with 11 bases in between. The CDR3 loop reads CASSQDRHPNNEQFF. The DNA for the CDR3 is TGCGCCAGCAGCCAAGATCGCCACCCAAACAATGAGCAGTTCTTC.

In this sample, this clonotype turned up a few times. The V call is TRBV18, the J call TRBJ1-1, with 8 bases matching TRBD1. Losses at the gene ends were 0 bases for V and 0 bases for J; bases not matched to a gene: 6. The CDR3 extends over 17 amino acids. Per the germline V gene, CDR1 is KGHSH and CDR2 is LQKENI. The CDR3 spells CASSPPRTGPVNTEAFF. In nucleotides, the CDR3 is TGTGCCAGCTCACCACCGAGGACAGGGCCGGTGAACACTGAAGCTTTCTTT. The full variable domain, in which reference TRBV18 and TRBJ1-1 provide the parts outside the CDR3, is NAGVMQNPRHLVRRRGQEARLRCSPMKGHSHVYWYRQLPEEGLKFMVYLQKENIIDESGMPKERFSAEFPKEGPSILRIQQVVRGDSAAYFCASSPPRTGPVNTEAFFGQGTRLTVV.

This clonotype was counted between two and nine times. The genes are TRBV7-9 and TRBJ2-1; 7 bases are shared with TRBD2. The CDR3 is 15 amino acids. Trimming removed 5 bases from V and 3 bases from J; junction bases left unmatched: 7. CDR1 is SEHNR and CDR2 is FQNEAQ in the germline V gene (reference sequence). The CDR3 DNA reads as TGTGCCAGCAGCCCACCGGGCGGGAGCTACAATGAGCAGTTCTTC. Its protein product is CASSPPGGSYNEQFF.

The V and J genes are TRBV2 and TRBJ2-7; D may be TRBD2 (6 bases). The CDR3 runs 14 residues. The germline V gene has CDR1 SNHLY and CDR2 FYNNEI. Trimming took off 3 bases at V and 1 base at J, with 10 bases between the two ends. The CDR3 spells CASSDGGLSYEQYF. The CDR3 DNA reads TGTGCCAGCAGTGACGGAGGACTATCCTACGAGCAGTACTTC.

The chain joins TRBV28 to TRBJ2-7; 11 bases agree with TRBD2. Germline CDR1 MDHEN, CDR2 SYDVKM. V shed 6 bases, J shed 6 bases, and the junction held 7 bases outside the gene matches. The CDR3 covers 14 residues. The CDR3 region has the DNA TGTGCCAGCAGGCAACTAGCGGGGGTAGTCGAGCAGTACTTC. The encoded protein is CASRQLAGVVEQYF.

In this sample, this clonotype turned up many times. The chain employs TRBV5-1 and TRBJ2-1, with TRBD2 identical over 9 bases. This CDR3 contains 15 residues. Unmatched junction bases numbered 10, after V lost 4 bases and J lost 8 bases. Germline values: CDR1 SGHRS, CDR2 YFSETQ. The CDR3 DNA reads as TGCGCCAGCAGCCCTTACCGCGGGAGGGCAGATGAGCAGTTCTTC. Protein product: CASSPYRGRADEQFF. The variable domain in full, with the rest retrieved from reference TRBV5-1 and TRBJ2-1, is KAGVTQTPRYLIKTRGQQVTLSCSPISGHRSVSWYQQTPGQGLQFLFEYFSETQRNKGNFPGRFSGRQFSNSRSEMNVSTLELGDSALYLCASSPYRGRADEQFFGPGTRLTVL.

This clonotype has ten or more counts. The CDR3 reads CSVKLGGEAGYNEQFF. In DNA form, the CDR3 reads TGCAGCGTTAAGTTGGGGGGAGAGGCTGGCTACAATGAGCAGTTCTTC. The chain couples TRBV29-1 to TRBJ2-1; tentative D call: TRBD2 (6 bases). Germline lookup yields CDR1 SQVTM and CDR2 ANQGSEA. V was cut by 5 bases and J by 3 bases, with 20 bases left in between. The CDR3 spans 16 residues.

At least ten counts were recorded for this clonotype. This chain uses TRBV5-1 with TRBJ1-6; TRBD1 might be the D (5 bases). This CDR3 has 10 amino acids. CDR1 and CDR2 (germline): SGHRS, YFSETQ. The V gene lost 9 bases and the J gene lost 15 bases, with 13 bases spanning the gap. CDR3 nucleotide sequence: TGCGCCACCTCTGAGGGGCACCTCCACTTT. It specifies CATSEGHLHF.

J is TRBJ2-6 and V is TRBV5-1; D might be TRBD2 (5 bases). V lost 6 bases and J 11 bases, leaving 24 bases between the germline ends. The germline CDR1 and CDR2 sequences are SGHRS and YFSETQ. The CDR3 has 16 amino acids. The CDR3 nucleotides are TGCGCCAGCACAGCTCGGGGTCCATCACTTAAGGACGTCCTGACTTTC. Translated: CASTARGPSLKDVLTF.

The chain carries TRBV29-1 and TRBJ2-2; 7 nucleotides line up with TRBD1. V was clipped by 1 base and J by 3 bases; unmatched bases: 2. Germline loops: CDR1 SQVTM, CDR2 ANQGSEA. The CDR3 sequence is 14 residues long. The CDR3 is CSVEVQGDTGELFF. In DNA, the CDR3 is TGCAGCGTTGAAGTTCAGGGGGACACCGGGGAGCTGTTTTTT.

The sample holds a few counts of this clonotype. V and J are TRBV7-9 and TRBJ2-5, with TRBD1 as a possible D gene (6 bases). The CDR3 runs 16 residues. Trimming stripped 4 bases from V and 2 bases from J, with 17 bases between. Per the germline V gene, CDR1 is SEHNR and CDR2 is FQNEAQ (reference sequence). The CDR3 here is CASSSIRGPGQETQYF. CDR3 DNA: TGTGCCAGCAGCTCGATCAGGGGCCCCGGTCAAGAGACCCAGTACTTC.

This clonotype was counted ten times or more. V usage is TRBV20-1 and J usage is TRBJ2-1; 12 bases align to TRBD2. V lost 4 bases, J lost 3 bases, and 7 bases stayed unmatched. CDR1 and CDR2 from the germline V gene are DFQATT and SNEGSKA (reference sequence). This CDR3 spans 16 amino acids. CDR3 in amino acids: CSATQWTSGNYNEQFF. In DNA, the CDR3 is TGCAGTGCTACGCAATGGACTAGCGGGAACTACAATGAGCAGTTCTTC.

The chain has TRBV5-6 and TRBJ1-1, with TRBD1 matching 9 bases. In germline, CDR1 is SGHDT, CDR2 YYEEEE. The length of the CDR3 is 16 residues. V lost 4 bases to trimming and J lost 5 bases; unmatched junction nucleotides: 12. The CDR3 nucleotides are TGTGCCAGCAGCCCCGGGACAGGGAGCGGATGGACTGAAGCTTTCTTT. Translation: CASSPGTGSGWTEAFF.

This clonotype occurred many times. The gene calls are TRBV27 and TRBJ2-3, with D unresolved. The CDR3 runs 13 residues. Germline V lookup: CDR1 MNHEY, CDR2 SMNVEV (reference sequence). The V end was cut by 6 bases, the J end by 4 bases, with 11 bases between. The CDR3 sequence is CASRPFRPDTQYF. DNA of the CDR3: TGTGCCAGCAGACCGTTTAGACCAGATACGCAGTATTTT.

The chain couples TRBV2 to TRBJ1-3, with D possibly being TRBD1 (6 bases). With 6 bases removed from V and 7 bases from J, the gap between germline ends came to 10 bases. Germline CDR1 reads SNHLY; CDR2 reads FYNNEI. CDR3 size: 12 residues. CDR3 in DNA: TGTGCCAGCAGAGGGGGACGGAACACCATATATTTT. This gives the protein CASRGGRNTIYF.

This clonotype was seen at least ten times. The DNA for the CDR3 is TGCAGCGGGAACGGCGCAGGGAGCACAGATACGCAGTATTTT. This translates into CSGNGAGSTDTQYF. The chain combines TRBV29-1 with TRBJ2-3; a weak D match, TRBD1 (5 bases). CDR1 is SQVTM and CDR2 is ANQGSEA in the germline V gene. The V end was cut by 7 bases, the J end by 0 bases, with 14 bases between. The CDR3 is 14 amino acids.

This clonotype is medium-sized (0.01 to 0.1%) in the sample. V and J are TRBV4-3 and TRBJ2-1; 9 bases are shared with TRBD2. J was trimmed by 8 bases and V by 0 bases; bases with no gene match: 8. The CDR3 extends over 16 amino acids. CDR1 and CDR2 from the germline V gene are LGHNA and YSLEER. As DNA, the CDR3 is TGCGCCAGCAGCCAAGATTTAGCGGGAGACGTAGATGAGCAGTTCTTC. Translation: CASSQDLAGDVDEQFF.

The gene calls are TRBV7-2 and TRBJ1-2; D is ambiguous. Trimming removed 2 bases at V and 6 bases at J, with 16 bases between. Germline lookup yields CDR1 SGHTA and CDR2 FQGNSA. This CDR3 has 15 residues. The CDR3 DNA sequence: TGTGCCAGCAGCTTATTCGAACGGGAGATAGATGGCTACACCTTC. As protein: CASSLFEREIDGYTF.

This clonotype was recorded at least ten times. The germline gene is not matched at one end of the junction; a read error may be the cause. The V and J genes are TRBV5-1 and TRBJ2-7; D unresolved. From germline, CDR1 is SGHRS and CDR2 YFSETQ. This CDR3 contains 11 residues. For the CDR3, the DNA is TGTGCCAGCAGTTTAGGCGGAGAGCAGTACTTC. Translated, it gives CASSLGGEQYF.

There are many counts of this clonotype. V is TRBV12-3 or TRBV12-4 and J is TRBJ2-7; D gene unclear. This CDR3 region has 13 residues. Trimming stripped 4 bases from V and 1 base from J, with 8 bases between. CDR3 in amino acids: CASSSPNSYEQYF. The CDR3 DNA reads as TGTGCCAGCAGTTCCCCGAATTCCTACGAGCAGTACTTC.